This T cell receptor (beta chain) was identified in a study of OX40 agonist ivuxolimab in advanced cancers. At the level of the study: Patients with prior anti-PD-1, anti-PD-L1 or anti-CTLA-4 therapy were eligible; about 40% had some.

Germline CDR1 and CDR2: SGHDT and YYEEEE. The CDR3 has 16 residues. J lost 5 bases, V lost 1 base, and 4 bases had no gene match. Libraries were prepared by immunoSEQ multiplex PCR; TCRdb keeps only in-frame clonotypes and omits some of them. The table records tens of thousands of clones, approximately 83% of them present only once. Sequencing was performed on CD4+ or CD8+ T cells sorted from blood, taken in a trial of the OX40 agonist ivuxolimab. The clonotype comes from an adult with an advanced solid tumor such as melanoma, head and neck, liver or kidney cancer. V is TRBV5-6 and J is TRBJ2-3; TRBD2 matches at 13 bases. DNA of the CDR3: TGTGCCAGCAGCTTGACTAGCGGGGGGGCTGGAGATACGCAGTATTTT. Translation gives CASSLTSGGAGDTQYF.